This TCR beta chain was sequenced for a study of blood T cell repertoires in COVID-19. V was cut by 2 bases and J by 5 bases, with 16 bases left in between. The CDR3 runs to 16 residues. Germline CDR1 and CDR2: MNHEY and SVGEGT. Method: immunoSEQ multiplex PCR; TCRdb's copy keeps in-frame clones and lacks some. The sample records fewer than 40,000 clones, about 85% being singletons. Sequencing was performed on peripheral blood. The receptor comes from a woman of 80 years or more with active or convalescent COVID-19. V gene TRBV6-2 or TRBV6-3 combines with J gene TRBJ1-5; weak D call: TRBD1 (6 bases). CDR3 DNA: TGTGCCAGCAGTTACGGCGGGTACAGGGTCGATCAGCCCCAGCATTTT. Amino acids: CASSYGGYRVDQPQHF.